This T cell receptor beta chain was captured by sequencing in a study of monozygotic twins with inflammatory bowel disease. General study points: Repertoire similarity did not separate concordant from discordant twins, possibly from limited power. Evidence failed to back one strong IBD-linked signal or clonotype.

Reanalyzing the 5' RACE reads, TCRdb keeps one entry per CDR3 protein, without DNA. The sample has around 400,000 distinct CDR3 sequences. There are 12 residues in the CDR3. The V gene's germline CDR1 is WSHSY and CDR2 SAAADI. On this clonotype itself: Antigen: not known.

The V call is TRBV10-2, the J call TRBJ2-5. The sequenced sample consisted of blood. The sequence was collected from a human donor with ulcerative colitis or Crohn's disease, or a healthy co-twin of an affected twin (not recorded which). CDR3 region: CASRKPQETQYF.